The 29 T cell receptor beta chains below come from one sample, sequenced in a study of CD8+ T cells in alopecia areata. Reverse transcription of extracted RNA yielded cDNA, which provided the sequencing template. The protocol was immunoSEQ multiplex PCR, while the TCRdb copy is restricted to in-frame clones and leaves out a portion. The data contain about 120,000 clones, about 59% of them seen just once; the ten biggest clones take up about 12%. Treatment defined: oral pan-JAK inhibitor, 5-10 mg twice daily. The input for sequencing was CD8+ T cells sorted from blood, taken at week 24, from a patient treated with tofacitinib. The receptors stem from a human donor with alopecia areata.

This chain connects TRBV7-9 to TRBJ1-1; weak D call: TRBD1 (6 bases). Trimming took 6 bases from V and 8 from J, leaving 13 bases between them. Germline values: CDR1 SEHNR, CDR2 FQNEAQ (reference sequence). CDR3 length: 12 amino acids. The DNA for the CDR3 is TGTGCCAGCAGTCCCGGGGGCCAGGAAGCTTTCTTT. Protein sequence: CASSPGGQEAFF. The whole variable domain, filled in from reference TRBV7-9 and TRBJ1-1, reads DTGVSQNPRHKITKRGQNVTFRCDPISEHNRLYWYRQTLGQGPEFLTYFQNEAQLEKSRLLSDRFSAERPKGSFSTLEIQRTEQGDSAMYLCASSPGGQEAFFGQGTRLTVV.

A few counts support this clone. The rearrangement links TRBV6-6 to TRBJ2-7; 9 bases are a match to TRBD1. CDR1 MNHNY and CDR2 SVGAGI come from the germline V gene (reference sequence). J was trimmed by 5 bases and V by 6 bases; bases with no gene match: 8. The CDR3 covers 14 residues. The CDR3 DNA follows: TGTGCCAGCAGCCCCGGGACAGGGATTCACGAGCAGTACTTC. Its translation: CASSPGTGIHEQYF.

This sequence joins TRBV19 and TRBJ2-2, with TRBD2 matching over 8 bases. The CDR3 contains 16 residues. V shed 6 bases, J shed 4 bases, and the junction held 10 bases outside the gene matches. Germline V CDR1 and CDR2: LNHDA, SQIVND (reference sequence). The CDR3 region has the DNA TGTGCCAGTAGCCCCCTCCTGGCGGGGGGCACCGGGGAGCTGTTTTTT. Its protein is CASSPLLAGGTGELFF.

CDR3 nucleotides: TGCGCCAGCAGCCATATCTGGTCCGGGTCGGAGCCCCAGCATTTT. It codes for CASSHIWSGSEPQHF. The V call is TRBV4-1, the J call TRBJ1-5; D remains ambiguous. The CDR3 spans 15 residues. Germline V gene lookup returns CDR1 MGHRA and CDR2 YSYEKL. Trimming pared 3 bases from V and 8 bases from J, leaving 17 bases between.

This clone was detected a few times. The chain has TRBV9 and TRBJ2-2; D call uncertain. V shed 3 bases and J shed 5 bases, with 5 bases lying between them. Germline CDR1 is SGDLS and CDR2 is YYNGEE. CDR3 length: 12 residues. DNA of the CDR3: TGTGCCAGCAGCGACGATACCGGGGAGCTGTTTTTT. It yields the protein CASSDDTGELFF.

The CDR3 nucleotides are TGTGCCAGCAGCCCTTTAGGCTCCGGGAAGGTCGTTACTGAAGCTTTCTTT. Translation gives CASSPLGSGKVVTEAFF. This rearrangement joins TRBV7-9 to TRBJ1-1; D ambiguous. The germline gives CDR1 SEHNR, CDR2 FQNEAQ (reference sequence). The CDR3 length is 17 residues. V gave up 5 bases and J gave up 5 bases, with 24 bases separating them.

The genes are TRBV5-6 and TRBJ2-1, with TRBD2 matching 8 bases. The trim removed 2 bases at V and 2 bases at J, leaving 6 bases unmatched. This CDR3 is built from 16 residues. Per the germline V gene, CDR1 is SGHDT and CDR2 is YYEEEE. The CDR3 DNA reads TGTGCCAGCAGCTTTCAAAGCGGGGGCCCCTACAATGAGCAGTTCTTC. Amino acid sequence: CASSFQSGGPYNEQFF.

As to this clone: One junction end disagrees with the germline gene, perhaps due to a read error. The same CDR3 can be traced to other DNA sequences in this sample. This chain connects TRBV5-1 to TRBJ1-1; 7 positions match TRBD1. CDR1 is SGHRS, CDR2 YFSETQ, per germline. This CDR3 is built from 17 residues. DNA for the CDR3: TGCGCCAGCAGCTTCCTTACAGGGGCGGTGATGAACACTGAAGCTTTCTTC. It codes for CASSFLTGAVMNTEAFF.

The CDR3 protein is CASSAGGLAGQETQYF. Written as DNA, the CDR3 is TGTGCCAGCAGCGCGGGAGGGCTAGCGGGGCAAGAGACCCAGTACTTC. V gene TRBV9 combines with J gene TRBJ2-5; TRBD2 aligns across 9 bases. Germline values: CDR1 SGDLS, CDR2 YYNGEE. This CDR3 is built from 16 residues. V was pared by 3 bases and J by 2 bases, with 8 bases of the junction left unmatched.

V is TRBV11-2 and J is TRBJ2-7; D is possibly TRBD1 (6 bases). CDR1 and CDR2 (germline): SGHAT, FQNNGV. Between the trimmed V and J ends, which lost 5 bases and 1 base, there was a span of 9 bases. This CDR3 comprises 13 residues. The chain's CDR3 is CASSRQASYEQYF. CDR3 nucleotide sequence: TGTGCCAGCAGCCGACAGGCGTCCTACGAGCAGTACTTC.

This chain connects TRBV30 to TRBJ2-7; tentative D call: TRBD1 (6 bases). Germline lookup yields CDR1 GTSNPN and CDR2 SVGIG (reference sequence). CDR3 length equals 12 residues. Trimming removed 1 base at V and 2 bases at J, with 6 bases between. CDR3 in amino acids: CAWSAGAYEQYF. The CDR3 DNA reads as TGTGCCTGGAGTGCAGGGGCCTACGAGCAGTACTTC. Full variable domain (remainder filled in from reference TRBV30 and TRBJ2-7): SQTIHQWPATLVQPVGSPLSLECTVEGTSNPNLYWYRQAAGRGLQLLFYSVGIGQISSEVPQNLSASRPQDRQFILSSKKLLLSDSGFYLCAWSAGAYEQYFGPGTRLTVT.

A few counts support this clone. The rearrangement links TRBV5-1 to TRBJ2-7; TRBD1 matches 7 bases. CDR3 length equals 14 residues. With V trimmed by 0 bases and J by 2 bases, 2 bases remained unmatched. The germline gives CDR1 SGHRS, CDR2 YFSETQ. The CDR3 spells CASSLDGTAYEQYF. The CDR3, as DNA: TGCGCCAGCAGCTTGGACGGGACAGCCTACGAGCAGTACTTC.

V usage is TRBV7-8 and J usage is TRBJ2-7, with D tentatively TRBD2 (5 bases). Per the germline V gene, CDR1 is SGHVS and CDR2 is FQNEAQ. The CDR3 spans 14 residues. V was trimmed by 2 bases and J by 1 base, leaving 9 bases between them. In DNA, the CDR3 is TGTGCCAGCAGCTTATCCGGGGAGTCCTACGAGCAGTACTTC. Translation gives CASSLSGESYEQYF.

The genes are TRBV7-6 and TRBJ2-3, with 8 nucleotides matching TRBD1. V lost 3 bases and J lost 5; bases outside the gene matches: 4. The CDR3 has 14 residues. CDR1 is SGHVS and CDR2 is FNYEAQ in the germline V gene. CDR3 loop: CASSLDRAGDTQYF. The CDR3 nucleotides read TGTGCCAGCAGCTTGGACAGGGCCGGAGATACGCAGTATTTT.

In its sample, this clone was seen once. V usage is TRBV27 and J usage is TRBJ1-5; D is undetermined. The germline V gene encodes CDR1 MNHEY and CDR2 SMNVEV (reference sequence). The CDR3 loop spans 14 amino acids. V was clipped by 5 bases and J by 0 bases, with 8 bases between them. The DNA for the CDR3 is TGTGCCAGCAGTATGACGGATAGCAATCAGCCCCAGCATTTT. This translates into CASSMTDSNQPQHF.

This clone was observed a handful of times. The CDR3 DNA follows: TGTGCCAGCAGTTACACAGGGGTTGAGCAGTTCTTC. It specifies CASSYTGVEQFF. This chain connects TRBV6-6 to TRBJ2-1, with TRBD1 matching over 7 bases. Germline CDR1 is MNHNY and CDR2 is SVGAGI (reference sequence). V lost 2 bases to trimming and J lost 9 bases; unmatched junction nucleotides: 1. The CDR3 sequence is 12 residues long.

The V and J genes are TRBV19 and TRBJ2-2; 7 bases match TRBD1. This CDR3 has 15 residues. Unmatched junction bases numbered 7, after V lost 7 bases and J lost 2 bases. The germline gives CDR1 LNHDA, CDR2 SQIVND (reference sequence). This CDR3 is CASTSRDRNTGELFF. The CDR3 region has the DNA TGTGCCAGTACCAGCCGGGACAGAAACACCGGGGAGCTGTTTTTT.

This chain links TRBV6-5 with TRBJ1-1, with D possibly TRBD1 on 5 matching bases. The CDR3 runs to 13 residues. Germline CDR1 is MNHEY and CDR2 is SVGAGI. Trimming stripped 2 bases from V and 8 bases from J, with 12 bases between. The CDR3 is CASSYTGTSEAFF. The CDR3 DNA sequence: TGTGCCAGCAGTTACACCGGGACGTCGGAAGCTTTCTTT.

In this sample, this clone turned up a few times. The V and J genes are TRBV7-9 and TRBJ1-2, with D possibly TRBD1 on 5 matching bases. In germline, CDR1 is SEHNR, CDR2 FQNEAQ (reference sequence). V lost 5 bases and J 1 base, leaving 11 bases between the germline ends. This CDR3 spans 14 amino acids. Written as DNA, the CDR3 is TGTGCCAGCAGCCCATCAGACAGTAACTATGGCTACACCTTC. This sequence encodes CASSPSDSNYGYTF.

Only a few counts were recorded for this clone. CDR3: CASSSLAGATDTQYF. The CDR3 DNA reads as TGTGCCAGCAGCTCCCTAGCTGGGGCCACAGATACGCAGTATTTT. The chain uses TRBV6-5 and TRBJ2-3; either TRBD1 or TRBD2 may supply D (5 bases each). Looked up from germline, CDR1 is MNHEY and CDR2 is SVGAGI. Trimming shortened V by 6 bases and J by 2 bases, and 15 bases separated the two germline ends. The CDR3 is 15 amino acids.

V gene TRBV11-2 combines with J gene TRBJ1-4; D ambiguous. Trimming pared 2 bases from V and 2 bases from J, leaving 9 bases between. The CDR3 has 15 amino acids. CDR1 SGHAT and CDR2 FQNNGV come from the germline V gene. CDR3 amino acids: CASSLWAGTNEKLFF. CDR3 coding DNA: TGTGCCAGCAGCTTATGGGCGGGGACTAATGAAAAACTGTTTTTT.

V gene TRBV7-9 combines with J gene TRBJ2-1; 10 bases map to TRBD2. CDR1 is SEHNR and CDR2 is FQNEAQ in the germline V gene (reference sequence). Germline trimming cut 2 bases from V and 0 bases from J; bases unmatched to any gene: 4. The CDR3 totals 17 residues. The chain's CDR3 is CASSLLAGDHSYNEQFF. CDR3 coding DNA: TGTGCCAGCAGCTTACTAGCGGGGGACCACTCCTACAATGAGCAGTTCTTC.

In this sample, this clone turned up once. The J gene is TRBJ1-6, the V gene TRBV6-5, with D hard to call. The CDR3 extends over 15 amino acids. V dropped 6 bases and J dropped 5 bases, with 14 bases sitting between them. Germline loops: CDR1 MNHEY, CDR2 SVGAGI. The CDR3 is CASSTTDGDNSPLHF. CDR3 bases: TGTGCCAGCAGCACCACGGACGGGGATAATTCACCCCTCCACTTT.

This clone appeared a few times. The gene calls are TRBV5-1 and TRBJ1-1, with no clear D. V lost 1 base to trimming and J lost 7 bases, with 8 bases between them. Per the germline V gene, CDR1 is SGHRS and CDR2 is YFSETQ. The CDR3 loop spans 12 amino acids. The CDR3 DNA is TGCGCCAGCAGCTTGTGGGGAATTGAAGCTTTCTTT. Encoded protein: CASSLWGIEAFF.

The chain has TRBV7-6 and TRBJ1-1; no reliable D call. The CDR3 length is 15 residues. Germline V gene sequence: CDR1 SGHVS, CDR2 FNYEAQ. The V and J ends lost 8 bases and 1 base respectively, with 17 bases between them. CDR3 sequence reads: CASLQSEGTNTEAFF. The DNA for the CDR3 is TGTGCCAGCCTTCAGTCGGAGGGTACGAACACTGAAGCTTTCTTT.

The chain couples TRBV11-2 to TRBJ1-1; D ambiguous. With 0 bases removed from V and 6 bases from J, the gap between germline ends came to 8 bases. The germline gives CDR1 SGHAT, CDR2 FQNNGV. This CDR3 spans 13 amino acids. CDR3 in amino acids: CASSLDWPAEAFF. The CDR3 DNA reads TGTGCCAGCAGCTTAGATTGGCCGGCTGAAGCTTTCTTT.

This chain links TRBV11-2 with TRBJ1-6; D perhaps matches TRBD1 (6 bases). The CDR3 covers 11 residues. Germline V gives CDR1 SGHAT, CDR2 FQNNGV. V lost 5 bases and J lost 13, with 9 bases in between. DNA of the CDR3: TGTGCCAGCAGCCTAGGGGGTCCCCTCCACTTT. Translating gives CASSLGGPLHF.

The V call is TRBV11-2, the J call TRBJ2-7; 7 nucleotides align to TRBD2. This CDR3 has 16 amino acids. Trimming at V came to 5 bases and at J to 2 bases, leaving 12 bases not matched to a gene. The germline V gene encodes CDR1 SGHAT and CDR2 FQNNGV. In DNA, the CDR3 is TGTGCCAGCAGCCCCGGGGGGACCGACTGGACCTACGAGCAGTACTTC. It yields the protein CASSPGGTDWTYEQYF.

This clone turned up a few times. This sequence joins TRBV6-5 and TRBJ1-1; D gene unclear. CDR1 is MNHEY and CDR2 is SVGAGI in the germline V gene. The CDR3 extends over 13 amino acids. The V and J ends lost 0 bases and 4 bases respectively, with 6 bases between them. The chain's CDR3 is CASSYSYSTEAFF. In DNA, the CDR3 is TGTGCCAGCAGTTACTCATATAGCACTGAAGCTTTCTTT.